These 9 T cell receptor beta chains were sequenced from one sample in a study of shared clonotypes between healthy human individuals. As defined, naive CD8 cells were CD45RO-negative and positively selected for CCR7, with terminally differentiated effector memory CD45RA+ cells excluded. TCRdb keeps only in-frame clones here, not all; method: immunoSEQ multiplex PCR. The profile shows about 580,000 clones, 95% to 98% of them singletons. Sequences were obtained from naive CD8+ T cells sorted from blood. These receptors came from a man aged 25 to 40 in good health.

The CDR3 DNA is TGTGCCAGCAGCTTGGGACTAGCGGGAGTTTCTCCCCGTTACGAGCAGTACTTC. This codes for CASSLGLAGVSPRYEQYF. This chain joins TRBV7-9 and TRBJ2-7, with TRBD2 identical over 14 bases. Germline V gives CDR1 SEHNR, CDR2 FQNEAQ (reference sequence). The length of the CDR3 is 18 residues. V was pared by 3 bases and J by 4 bases, with 11 bases of the junction left unmatched.

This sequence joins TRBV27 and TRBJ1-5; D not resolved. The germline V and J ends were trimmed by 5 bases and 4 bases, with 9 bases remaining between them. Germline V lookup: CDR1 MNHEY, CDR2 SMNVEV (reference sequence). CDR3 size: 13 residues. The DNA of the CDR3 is TGTGCCAGCAGTCCAACATGGAATCAGCCCCAGCATTTT. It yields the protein CASSPTWNQPQHF.

The CDR3 DNA reads as TGCAGCGTTCCCGAAGGTTTGCTGCAGCAGTTCTTC. It yields the protein CSVPEGLLQQFF. This chain links TRBV29-1 with TRBJ2-1; no definite D call. The CDR3 covers 12 residues. Trimming removed 5 bases from V and 11 bases from J, with 16 bases in between. Germline values: CDR1 SQVTM, CDR2 ANQGSEA.

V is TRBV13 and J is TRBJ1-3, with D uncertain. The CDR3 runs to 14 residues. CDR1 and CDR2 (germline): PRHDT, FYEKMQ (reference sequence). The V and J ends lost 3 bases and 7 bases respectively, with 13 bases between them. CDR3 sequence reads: CASSFIGVGNTIYF. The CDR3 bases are TGTGCCAGCAGCTTCATCGGGGTTGGGAACACCATATATTTT.

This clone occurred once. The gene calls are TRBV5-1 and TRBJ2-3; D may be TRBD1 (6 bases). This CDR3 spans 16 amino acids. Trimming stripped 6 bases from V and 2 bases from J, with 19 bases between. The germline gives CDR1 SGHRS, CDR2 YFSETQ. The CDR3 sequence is CASTLIGMGATDTQYF. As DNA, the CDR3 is TGCGCCAGCACCTTAATCGGGATGGGGGCCACAGATACGCAGTATTTT. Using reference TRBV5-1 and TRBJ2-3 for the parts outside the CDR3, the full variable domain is KAGVTQTPRYLIKTRGQQVTLSCSPISGHRSVSWYQQTPGQGLQFLFEYFSETQRNKGNFPGRFSGRQFSNSRSEMNVSTLELGDSALYLCASTLIGMGATDTQYFGPGTRLTVL.

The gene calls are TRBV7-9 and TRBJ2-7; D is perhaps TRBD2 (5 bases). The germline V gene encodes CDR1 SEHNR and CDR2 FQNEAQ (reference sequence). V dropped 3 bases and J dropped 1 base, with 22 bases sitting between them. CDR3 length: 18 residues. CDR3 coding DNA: TGTGCCAGCAGCTTCGATGGGAGTGGCGCGGAGTTTTCCTACGAGCAGTACTTC. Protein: CASSFDGSGAEFSYEQYF.

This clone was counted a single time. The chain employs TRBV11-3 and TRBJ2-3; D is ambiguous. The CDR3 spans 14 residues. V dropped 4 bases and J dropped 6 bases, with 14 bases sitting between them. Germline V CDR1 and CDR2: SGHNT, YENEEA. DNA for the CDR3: TGTGCCAGCAGCTCCACCGGTCGGGTGGATACGCAGTATTTT. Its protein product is CASSSTGRVDTQYF. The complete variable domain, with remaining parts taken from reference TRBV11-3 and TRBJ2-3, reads EAGVVQSPRYKIIEKKQPVAFWCNPISGHNTLYWYLQNLGQGPELLIRYENEEAVDDSQLPKDRFSAERLKGVDSTLKIQPAELGDSAVYLCASSSTGRVDTQYFGPGTRLTVL.

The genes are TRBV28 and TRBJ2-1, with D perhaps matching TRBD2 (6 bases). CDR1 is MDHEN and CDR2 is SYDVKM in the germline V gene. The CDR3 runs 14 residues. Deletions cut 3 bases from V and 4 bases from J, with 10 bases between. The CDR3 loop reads CASSFGTQYNEQFF. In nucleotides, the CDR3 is TGTGCCAGCAGTTTCGGGACTCAGTACAATGAGCAGTTCTTC.

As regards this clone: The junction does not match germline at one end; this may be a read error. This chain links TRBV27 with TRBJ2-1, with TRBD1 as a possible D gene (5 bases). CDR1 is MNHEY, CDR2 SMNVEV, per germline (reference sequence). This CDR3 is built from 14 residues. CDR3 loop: CASCLIAGYNEQFF. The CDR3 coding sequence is TGTGCCAGCTGTTTAATAGCAGGGTACAATGAGCAGTTCTTC.